Listed below are T cell receptor beta chains from one sample, sequenced in a study of cytomegalovirus exposure and HLA in healthy donors. Data came from immunoSEQ multiplex PCR; TCRdb stores just in-frame clones and leaves some out. The repertoire holds 150,000 to 200,000 clones, with about two thirds as singletons. The sample was PBMCs. The origin of the receptors is a man under 40 in good health and CMV-seropositive. The CDR3 runs from the conserved cysteine through the conserved F or W. The order of the fields is D gene, J gene, V gene, clone size, CDR3 DNA, CDR3 protein. The D gene is left open where the match is weak. The size field is filled for only some rows; it gives once, few, many or a size class.

D: TRBD1; J: TRBJ1-3; V: TRBV7-9; size: -; DNA: TGTGCCAGCAGCTTATTCCAGGGGGACGGAAACACCATATATTTT; CDR3: CASSLFQGDGNTIYF
D: -; J: TRBJ2-4; V: TRBV6-1; size: -; DNA: TGTGCCAGCAGTTTAACAGTTCAGTACTTC; CDR3: CASSLTVQYF
D: -; J: TRBJ2-7; V: TRBV5-6; size: few; DNA: TGTGCCAGCAGCTTTAGGCGGGTGATCGACTACGAGCAGTACTTC; CDR3: CASSFRRVIDYEQYF
D: -; J: TRBJ2-2; V: TRBV7-3; size: -; DNA: TGTGCCAGCAGCTTAAGACGCCTCGGGGCCGGGGAGCTGTTTTTT; CDR3: CASSLRRLGAGELFF
D: -; J: TRBJ1-1; V: TRBV7-9; size: once; DNA: TGTGCCAGCAGCCCCGACAGGACGAACACTGAAGCTTTCTTT; CDR3: CASSPDRTNTEAFF
D: TRBD2; J: TRBJ2-1; V: TRBV7-9; size: -; DNA: TGTGCCAGCAGCTCCACCCAGGGGACTAGCGGCTCCTACAATGAGCAGTTCTTC; CDR3: CASSSTQGTSGSYNEQFF
D: TRBD1; J: TRBJ2-7; V: TRBV6-5; size: -; DNA: TGTGCCAGCAGTTACAGGAGCAGGGGGCCCTACGAGCAGTACTTC; CDR3: CASSYRSRGPYEQYF
D: -; J: TRBJ1-1; V: TRBV6-1; size: -; DNA: TGTGCCAGCAGACTTATGAACACTGAAGCTTTCTTT; CDR3: CASRLMNTEAFF
D: -; J: TRBJ1-5; V: TRBV2; size: -; DNA: TGTGCCAGCAGTGAAACGCTATATAGCAATCAGCCCCAGCATTTT; CDR3: CASSETLYSNQPQHF
D: TRBD1; J: TRBJ1-1; V: TRBV9; size: -; DNA: TGTGCCAGCAGCTCTCGGACAGGGTTGAACACTGAAGCTTTCTTT; CDR3: CASSSRTGLNTEAFF
D: -; J: TRBJ2-7; V: TRBV19; size: -; DNA: TGTGCCAGTAGTAACCCGGGCCGAACGGGGACCTACGAGCAGTACTTC; CDR3: CASSNPGRTGTYEQYF
D: -; J: TRBJ2-7; V: TRBV30; size: few; DNA: TGTGCCTGGAGTATTGGACAGAATTACGAGCAGTACTTC; CDR3: CAWSIGQNYEQYF
D: -; J: TRBJ1-3; V: TRBV5-6; size: -; DNA: TGTGCCAGCAGCTTGTCGCAGGGCTCTGGAAACACCATATATTTT; CDR3: CASSLSQGSGNTIYF
D: -; J: TRBJ2-5; V: TRBV27; size: -; DNA: TGTGCCAGCAGTTTATCGAGGGGAGCGGGTTGGAAAGAGACCCAGTACTTC; CDR3: CASSLSRGAGWKETQYF
D: TRBD1; J: TRBJ1-5; V: TRBV10-3; size: few; DNA: TGTGCCATCAGTGAAGAGGGGACAGGGCATCAGCCCCAGCATTTT; CDR3: CAISEEGTGHQPQHF
D: -; J: TRBJ1-1; V: TRBV10-2; size: -; DNA: TGCGCCAGCAGTGAGCAGGGACTAGCTTTCTTT; CDR3: CASSEQGLAFF
D: -; J: TRBJ2-2; V: TRBV9; size: few; DNA: TGTGCCAGCAGCGTATCAGGATCGAACACCGGGGAGCTGTTTTTT; CDR3: CASSVSGSNTGELFF
D: TRBD1; J: TRBJ2-7; V: TRBV25-1; size: -; DNA: TGTGCCAGCAGCGCGCTCGGGACAGCCTACGAGCAGTACTTC; CDR3: CASSALGTAYEQYF
D: -; J: TRBJ1-1; V: TRBV6-1; size: -; DNA: TGTGCCAGCAGGACCTTAGGGGTTAACACTGAAGCTTTCTTT; CDR3: CASRTLGVNTEAFF
D: TRBD1; J: TRBJ1-3; V: TRBV6-5; size: -; DNA: TGTGCCAGCAGTTACTCAGGGACAGCTGGAAACACCATATATTTT; CDR3: CASSYSGTAGNTIYF
D: TRBD2; J: TRBJ2-5; V: TRBV5-1; size: -; DNA: TGCGCCAGCAGCTTTGGGACTAGCGGGAGGGCCGCAGAGACCCAGTACTTC; CDR3: CASSFGTSGRAAETQYF
D: -; J: TRBJ1-1; V: TRBV5-8; size: -; DNA: TGTGCCAGGACTCGTTCGGGGGGCGCGTATACTGAAGCTTTCTTT; CDR3: CARTRSGGAYTEAFF